These T cell receptor beta chains were read from a single sample in a study of blood T cell repertoires in COVID-19. Measured with immunoSEQ multiplex PCR; TCRdb has only the in-frame clones, and not every one. The data show about 120,000 clones, around 89% seen once. The sequencing sample was made of peripheral blood. The source is a human donor in a cohort sampled during active COVID-19. The CDR3 runs from the conserved cysteine through the conserved F or W. Fields, in order: CDR3 protein, CDR3 DNA, clone size, J gene, V gene, D gene. D genes are given only for firm matches. Rows give clone size only sometimes, using once, few, many, or a class for an expanded clone.

CSVDYRGNEQFF TGCAGCGTTGACTACAGGGGAAATGAGCAGTTCTTC NA TRBJ2-1 TRBV29-1 TRBD1
CASSPQDRGYHEQFF TGTGCCAGTTCCCCCCAGGACAGGGGTTATCATGAGCAGTTCTTC NA TRBJ2-1 TRBV9 TRBD1
CASSLISRASGSGEQYF TGTGCCAGCTCACTTATTTCCCGGGCTAGCGGGAGTGGTGAGCAGTACTTC NA TRBJ2-7 TRBV18 TRBD2
CASSQARNQPQHF TGCGCCAGCAGCCAAGCACGGAATCAGCCCCAGCATTTT NA TRBJ1-5 TRBV4-1 NA
CASSPHFRTGVNQPQHF TGTGCCAGCAGCCCACATTTTAGGACAGGGGTCAATCAGCCCCAGCATTTT once TRBJ1-5 TRBV7-2 TRBD1
CASSQFDRGRLNRENEQFF TGTGCCAGCAGCCAGTTCGACAGGGGGCGACTTAACCGCGAGAATGAGCAGTTCTTC NA TRBJ2-1 TRBV3-1/TRBV3-2 TRBD1
CSASPGGNTEAFF TGCAGTGCTAGTCCAGGGGGGAACACTGAAGCTTTCTTT NA TRBJ1-1 TRBV20-1 TRBD1
CASSRHFLADCYEQYF TGTGCTAGCAGCCGCCACTTTCTAGCGGATTGCTACGAGCAGTACTTC NA TRBJ2-7 TRBV7-7 TRBD2
CATSRGGLGGF TGTGCCACCAGTAGGGGCGGCCTGGGGGGATTC NA TRBJ2-7 TRBV24-1 NA
CASSQGAGRSSYEQYF TGTGCCAGCAGCCAAGGAGCAGGGCGAAGCTCCTACGAGCAGTACTTC NA TRBJ2-7 TRBV14 NA
CASRNTGLSSPLHF TGTGCCAGTAGAAATACAGGGTTGAGCTCACCCCTCCACTTT NA TRBJ1-6 TRBV19 NA
CASRVAGGPSYEQYF TGTGCCAGCAGAGTAGCGGGAGGGCCCTCCTACGAGCAGTACTTC NA TRBJ2-7 TRBV28 TRBD2
CATSSYRENQPQHF TGTGCCACCAGCAGTTACAGGGAGAATCAGCCCCAGCATTTT NA TRBJ1-5 TRBV15 NA
CASSQAVLGHLNTGELFF TGCGCCAGCAGCCAAGCCGTTTTAGGACACCTGAACACCGGGGAGCTGTTTTTT NA TRBJ2-2 TRBV4-1 NA
CATSDLRDRQFF TGTGCCACCAGTGATCTCCGGGACAGGCAGTTCTTC few TRBJ2-1 TRBV24-1 TRBD1
CASTTGSLAGADTQYF TGTGCCAGCACCACGGGATCACTAGCGGGAGCAGATACGCAGTATTTT NA TRBJ2-3 TRBV7-9 TRBD2
CASSLVAGGRYEQYF TGTGCCAGCAGCTTAGTAGCGGGGGGGCGTTACGAGCAGTACTTC NA TRBJ2-7 TRBV7-2 TRBD2
CASSRTGAGSGELFF TGTGCCAGCAGCCGCACAGGGGCTGGTTCCGGGGAGCTGTTTTTT NA TRBJ2-2 TRBV6-5 TRBD1
CASSWGQGTNQPQHF TGTGCCAGCAGCTGGGGACAGGGCACAAATCAGCCCCAGCATTTT NA TRBJ1-5 TRBV5-6 TRBD1
CASSPGGGNYGYTF TGTGCCAGCAGCCCCGGGGGGGGAAACTATGGCTACACCTTC NA TRBJ1-2 TRBV6-5 NA
CASRINYIGELFF TGTGCCAGCAGGATCAATTACATCGGGGAGCTGTTTTTT NA TRBJ2-2 TRBV2 NA
CASSALARTGELFF TGTGCCAGCAGTGCTCTAGCGAGGACCGGGGAGCTGTTTTTT NA TRBJ2-2 TRBV2 NA
CASTPSTDTQYF TGTGCCAGCACCCCTAGTACAGATACGCAGTATTTT NA TRBJ2-3 TRBV2 NA
CASTRDSYEQYF TGTGCCAGCACCAGGGACAGCTACGAGCAGTACTTC NA TRBJ2-7 TRBV5-6 TRBD1
CASSVTGLPLREQFF TGTGCCAGCAGCGTGACGGGACTCCCGCTGCGGGAGCAGTTCTTC NA TRBJ2-1 TRBV9 NA
CASSRSLSGANVLTF TGTGCCAGTAGCCGGAGCCTCTCTGGGGCCAACGTCCTGACTTTC NA TRBJ2-6 TRBV19 NA